This TCR beta chain derives from a study of T-cell memory formation after mild COVID-19. Study-wide findings and caveats: Most CD4+ clones that shrank were in CM and EM, while CD8+ ones turned up in EMRA. A second wave expanding day 15 to 37 was CD4+-biased; contracting clones were balanced.

5'RACE primed from the constant segment yielded TCR alpha and TCR beta cDNA libraries bearing sample barcodes and UMIs. TCRdb reprocessed the 5' RACE reads with MiXCR, giving one entry per CDR3 protein. The table has about 260,000 distinct CDR3 sequences, over 15% seen once; the top ten hold 20% to 25%. As for this clonotype: What it recognizes is unknown.

CDR3 length: 15 residues. The germline V gene has CDR1 MDHEN and CDR2 SYDVKM. V dropped 2 bases and J dropped 2 bases, with 10 bases sitting between them. The sample comprised PBMCs or a T cell subset sorted from them (not recorded which). The sequence came from a man younger than 30 who had mild COVID-19 (a few samples of this study predate the infection). Cell type and time point are not known. The chain combines TRBV28 with TRBJ1-5; tentatively, D is TRBD1 (6 bases). This chain's CDR3 is CASSLRQVGNQPQHF. CDR3 in DNA: TGTGCCAGCAGTTTACGACAGGTGGGCAATCAGCCCCAGCATTTT.